This TCR beta chain emerged from a study of T cell clonotyping in hematopoietic cell transplantation. Whole-study context: Recipient samples before transplant were obtained post-cytoreduction.

As for time point: recipient sample about 28 days before transplant, after cytoreduction. In regard to this clone: No antigen is known for it.

Sequenced by immunoSEQ multiplex PCR; TCRdb stores in-frame clones only, minus some. The table lists 27,000 or so clones, roughly three quarters of them singletons. Notes on the study in general: Without cell sorting, CD4 versus CD8 contributions remain unresolved.

The germline V and J ends were trimmed by 4 bases and 1 base, with 10 bases remaining between them. The germline CDR1 and CDR2 sequences are MNHNS and SASEGT. The CDR3 is 14 residues long. The gene calls are TRBV6-1 and TRBJ2-5, with a weak D call TRBD1 (5 bases). This sequence originates from a man in his forties or fifties with myelodysplastic syndrome. Some clones in this sample may be carry-over from other donors' samples. Sequencing was performed on peripheral blood mononuclear cells, taken before stem cell transplant. CDR3 loop: CASSVTDPQETQYF. The CDR3, as DNA: TGTGCCAGCAGTGTGACAGACCCCCAAGAGACCCAGTACTTC.